The 24 T cell receptor beta chains given below trace back to one sample, sequenced in a study of blood T cell repertoires in COVID-19 (dated by TCRdb to 2019 to 2021). The library was produced with the immunoSEQ multiplex PCR assay. TCRdb provides this immuneACCESS table in a form limited to in-frame rearrangements. Some clones are lacking; in checked studies, under half of them reflect an unresolved V gene, and why the rest are absent is not known. The sample table lists 97,000 or so clones, more than 80% of them with a count of one. 3.5% to 5% of the sample comes from the top ten. Material for sequencing was peripheral blood. These receptors were obtained from a human donor in a cohort sampled during active COVID-19.

The chain joins TRBV5-1 to TRBJ2-2; D is perhaps TRBD1 (5 bases). The CDR3 covers 13 residues. CDR1 is SGHRS and CDR2 is YFSETQ in the germline V gene. Deletions cut 4 bases from V and 1 base from J, with 5 bases between. The CDR3: CASSGQNTGELFF. DNA for the CDR3: TGCGCCAGCAGCGGACAGAACACCGGGGAGCTGTTTTTT. The whole variable domain, filled in from reference TRBV5-1 and TRBJ2-2, reads KAGVTQTPRYLIKTRGQQVTLSCSPISGHRSVSWYQQTPGQGLQFLFEYFSETQRNKGNFPGRFSGRQFSNSRSEMNVSTLELGDSALYLCASSGQNTGELFFGEGSRLTVL.

The V gene is TRBV13, the J gene TRBJ1-3; maybe TRBD1 (5 bases). Trimming took off 5 bases at V and 6 bases at J, with 20 bases between the two ends. Germline CDR1 reads PRHDT; CDR2 reads FYEKMQ (reference sequence). CDR3 length: 16 residues. CDR3 nucleotide sequence: TGTGCCAGCAGCCCTAGGCGGGGGACGCCGGCAAACACCATATATTTT. Its translation: CASSPRRGTPANTIYF.

This clone was seen once. The CDR3 loop reads CASSGQRDRGTNEQFF. The CDR3 region has the DNA TGTGCCAGCAGTGGACAACGGGACAGGGGGACGAATGAGCAGTTCTTC. The J gene is TRBJ2-1, the V gene TRBV6-1, with 11 bases lining up with TRBD1. The length of the CDR3 is 16 residues. Germline CDR1 is MNHNS and CDR2 is SASEGT. The V gene end was trimmed by 4 bases and the J gene end by 7 bases; junction bases not matched to a gene: 9.

The chain is built from TRBV2 and TRBJ2-3; 8 positions agree with TRBD2. The CDR3 sequence is 19 residues long. Germline CDR1 is SNHLY and CDR2 is FYNNEI. V was pared by 2 bases and J by 8 bases, with 21 bases of the junction left unmatched. The CDR3 protein is CASSENKGRRGLGVGTQYF. The CDR3 DNA sequence: TGTGCCAGCAGTGAAAATAAGGGTCGTAGGGGACTAGGGGTGGGTACGCAGTATTTT. Based on the CDR3 plus reference TRBV2 and TRBJ2-3, the full variable domain is EPEVTQTPSHQVTQMGQEVILRCVPISNHLYFYWYRQILGQKVEFLVSFYNNEISEKSEIFDDQFSVERPDGSNFTLKIRSTKLEDSAMYFCASSENKGRRGLGVGTQYFGPGTRLTVL.

The chain joins TRBV5-5 to TRBJ2-6; D gene uncertain. Germline CDR1 reads SGHKS; CDR2 reads YYEKEE (reference sequence). The CDR3 is 17 residues long. V was shortened by 6 bases and J by 2 bases, with 18 bases between the two germline ends. Here the CDR3 DNA reads TGTGCCAGCACCACTACCCTCTCCGGAACTGGGGCCAACGTCCTGACTTTC. It is translated as CASTTTLSGTGANVLTF.

A few counts support this clone. CDR3 nucleotide sequence: TGTGCCAGCAGCCCATACCGTCGGGGGGCCGGCAATCAGCCCCAGCATTTT. Translating gives CASSPYRRGAGNQPQHF. This chain uses TRBV7-2 with TRBJ1-5; D possibly corresponds to TRBD1 (6 bases). V lost 5 bases and J 2 bases, leaving 19 bases between the germline ends. The CDR3 loop spans 17 amino acids. Germline V CDR1 and CDR2: SGHTA, FQGNSA.

The V gene is TRBV10-3, the J gene TRBJ2-7; 7 bases map to TRBD2. The CDR3 is 15 residues long. V lost 4 bases and J lost 0; bases outside the gene matches: 6. Germline V gene data show CDR1 as ENHRY and CDR2 as SYGVKD. The CDR3 DNA is TGTGCCATCAGTGGGGTGCGGGGGACCTCCTACGAGCAGTACTTC. It encodes CAISGVRGTSYEQYF.

This chain uses TRBV19 with TRBJ2-7, with D possibly matching TRBD1 (5 bases). The CDR3 sequence is 16 residues long. Germline CDR1 LNHDA, CDR2 SQIVND (reference sequence). Trimming stripped 3 bases from V and 3 bases from J, with 18 bases between. CDR3 coding DNA: TGTGCCAGTAGTATGAGGTCGGCAGGGAAAAACTACGAGCAGTACTTC. Its protein product is CASSMRSAGKNYEQYF. Together with reference TRBV19 and TRBJ2-7, the CDR3 gives the full variable domain: DGGITQSPKYLFRKEGQNVTLSCEQNLNHDAMYWYRQDPGQGLRLIYYSQIVNDFQKGDIAEGYSVSREKKESFPLTVTSAQKNPTAFYLCASSMRSAGKNYEQYFGPGTRLTVT.

The CDR3 sequence: CASSPRRGTQYF. CDR3 bases: TGTGCCAGCAGCCCCCGGCGGGGGACCCAGTACTTC. This chain uses TRBV14 with TRBJ2-5; a weak D match, TRBD2 (6 bases). CDR1 is SGHDN and CDR2 is FVKESK in the germline V gene. CDR3 length equals 12 residues. Trimming stripped 4 bases from V and 7 bases from J, with 10 bases between.

This clone appeared once. The chain links TRBV12-5 to TRBJ2-7; 9 bases fit TRBD1. The germline V gene has CDR1 LGHNT and CDR2 FRNRAP. The J segment lost 2 bases and the V segment lost 1 base, leaving 3 bases of the junction unmatched. The CDR3 spans 15 residues. This CDR3 is CASGLGDRVTYEQYF. DNA for the CDR3: TGTGCTAGTGGTTTGGGGGACAGGGTGACCTACGAGCAGTACTTC.

This clone is a singleton in its sample. This sequence joins TRBV5-1 and TRBJ2-7; D possibly corresponds to TRBD1 (6 bases). From germline, CDR1 is SGHRS and CDR2 YFSETQ. With 0 bases removed from V and 6 bases from J, the gap between germline ends came to 13 bases. This CDR3 comprises 14 residues. The CDR3 loop reads CASSLEAPRGEQYF. CDR3 in DNA: TGCGCCAGCAGCTTGGAAGCGCCCAGGGGCGAGCAGTACTTC.

This clone was observed once. The chain employs TRBV18 and TRBJ1-3; perhaps TRBD1 as D (6 bases). Deletions cut 7 bases from V and 0 bases from J, with 10 bases between. CDR3 length: 14 residues. Per germline, CDR1 KGHSH and CDR2 LQKENI. The CDR3 DNA follows: TGTGCCAGCTACGGACAGCGCTCTGGAAACACCATATATTTT. As protein: CASYGQRSGNTIYF. The entire variable domain, with the rest obtained from reference TRBV18 and TRBJ1-3, is as follows: NAGVMQNPRHLVRRRGQEARLRCSPMKGHSHVYWYRQLPEEGLKFMVYLQKENIIDESGMPKERFSAEFPKEGPSILRIQQVVRGDSAAYFCASYGQRSGNTIYFGEGSWLTVV.

The chain uses TRBV10-1 and TRBJ1-6, with D possibly TRBD1 on 5 matching bases. V was shortened by 0 bases and J by 3 bases, with 12 bases between the two germline ends. Germline CDR1 is WNHNN and CDR2 is SYGVQD (reference sequence). The CDR3 totals 17 residues. Written as DNA, the CDR3 is TGCGCCAGCAGTGAGTCCCTCAGGGTAGGCTATAATTCACCCCTCCACTTT. Amino acids: CASSESLRVGYNSPLHF.

The CDR3 DNA reads TGCGCCAGCAGCGAGGACAGGGGGCTTGAAAAACTGTTTTTT. Translating gives CASSEDRGLEKLFF. The chain combines TRBV5-1 with TRBJ1-4; TRBD1 aligns across 11 bases. The CDR3 spans 14 residues. Germline CDR1 and CDR2: SGHRS and YFSETQ. The J segment lost 7 bases and the V segment lost 4 bases, leaving 3 bases of the junction unmatched.

The CDR3 protein is CASNFRGFGSYNEQFF. Here the CDR3 DNA reads TGCGCCAGCAACTTCCGGGGGTTTGGCTCCTACAATGAGCAGTTCTTC. This sequence joins TRBV10-1 and TRBJ2-1; D perhaps matches TRBD2 (6 bases). The CDR3 runs 16 residues. V lost 7 bases, J lost 0 bases, and 16 bases lay in between. The germline CDR1 and CDR2 sequences are WNHNN and SYGVQD (reference sequence).

The V and J genes are TRBV5-1 and TRBJ2-5; 7 nucleotides agree with TRBD2. This CDR3 has 16 amino acids. Per the germline V gene, CDR1 is SGHRS and CDR2 is YFSETQ. Germline trimming cut 1 base from V and 2 bases from J; bases unmatched to any gene: 8. The CDR3 loop reads CASSLQLALDQETQYF. DNA of the CDR3: TGCGCCAGCAGCTTGCAACTAGCGTTAGATCAAGAGACCCAGTACTTC.

The chain joins TRBV24-1 to TRBJ2-5; 11 nucleotides match TRBD2. With 1 base clipped from V and 4 bases from J, the junction kept 4 bases outside the gene matches. The CDR3 has 16 amino acids. The germline gives CDR1 KGHDR, CDR2 SFDVKD. The CDR3 protein is CATSDLLAGDGETQYF. The CDR3, as DNA: TGTGCCACCAGTGATTTACTAGCGGGGGACGGAGAGACCCAGTACTTC.

This clone appeared a single time. This chain links TRBV5-6 with TRBJ1-2, with 11 bases aligning to TRBD1. CDR1 and CDR2 from the germline V gene are SGHDT and YYEEEE. V trimming: 4 bases; J trimming: 5 bases; junction bases outside the gene matches: 7. This CDR3 has 15 residues. For the CDR3, the DNA is TGTGCCAGCAGCCCCAGGACAGGGGGCTTGTATGGCTACACCTTC. Protein product: CASSPRTGGLYGYTF.

This clone was found once. The rearrangement links TRBV6-5 to TRBJ1-1, with D perhaps TRBD1 (6 bases). The CDR3 consists of 15 residues. V lost 6 bases, J lost 1 base, and 15 bases lay in between. The germline gives CDR1 MNHEY, CDR2 SVGAGI. CDR3 nucleotide sequence: TGTGCCAGCAGGGGGGCTCCTCTCCAGAACACTGAAGCTTTCTTT. This translates into CASRGAPLQNTEAFF.

CDR3 nucleotide sequence: TGTGCCAGCAGCACACTTGGCGCGGGGGGCCGCGGCTACACCTTC. Translated: CASSTLGAGGRGYTF. The V gene is TRBV27, the J gene TRBJ1-2; D may be TRBD1 (6 bases). With 6 bases removed from V and 8 bases from J, the gap between germline ends came to 22 bases. Germline CDR1 and CDR2: MNHEY and SMNVEV (reference sequence). This CDR3 is 15 amino acids long.

This chain connects TRBV5-4 to TRBJ2-2; D possibly corresponds to TRBD2 (6 bases). In germline, CDR1 is SGHNT, CDR2 YYREEE (reference sequence). The V end lost 5 bases, the J end lost 5 bases, and 13 bases lay between the germline ends. The CDR3 is 14 residues long. CDR3 loop: CASSRDLTTGELFF. Here the CDR3 DNA reads TGTGCCAGCAGTAGGGACTTAACGACCGGGGAGCTGTTTTTT.

V is TRBV6-2 or TRBV6-3 and J is TRBJ2-7, with 12 bases matching TRBD1. V was clipped by 0 bases and J by 6 bases; unmatched bases: 3. CDR3 length equals 15 residues. Germline assignment: CDR1 MNHEY and CDR2 SVGEGT. The CDR3 protein is CASSYSRDRGPEQYF. DNA of the CDR3: TGTGCCAGCAGTTACTCCCGGGACAGGGGGCCCGAGCAGTACTTC.

The V and J genes are TRBV28 and TRBJ2-5, with a possible D match to TRBD2 (6 bases). The CDR3 extends over 14 amino acids. Trimming pared 6 bases from V and 2 bases from J, leaving 13 bases between. Per germline, CDR1 MDHEN and CDR2 SYDVKM. In DNA, the CDR3 is TGTGCCAGCAGACCGTGGCGGGGTCAAGAGACCCAGTACTTC. Its translation: CASRPWRGQETQYF.

The rearrangement uses TRBV9 and TRBJ2-5; D not certain. The CDR3 is 15 amino acids. From germline, CDR1 is SGDLS and CDR2 YYNGEE. With 0 bases removed from V and 2 bases from J, the gap between germline ends came to 11 bases. CDR3 in DNA: TGTGCCAGCAGCGTAGATAATGGCCGACAAGAGACCCAGTACTTC. Translated: CASSVDNGRQETQYF.